The 4 T cell receptor beta chains in this list originate from one sample, sequenced in a study of cytomegalovirus exposure and HLA in healthy donors. Primers for the PCR totalled 60 Vbeta and 13 Jbeta. Profiling relied on immunoSEQ multiplex PCR, and the TCRdb table lists in-frame clones only, not all of them. The sample yields roughly 100,000 clones, 80% to 85% seen once. Sequenced input: PBMCs. The receptors were sampled from a man under 40 in good health and CMV-seropositive.

Only a few counts were recorded for this clone. This chain uses TRBV4-3 with TRBJ1-2; no clear D. This CDR3 region has 16 residues. V was clipped by 1 base and J by 8 bases, with 20 bases between them. The V gene's germline CDR1 is LGHNA and CDR2 YSLEER. CDR3 nucleotides: TGCGCCAGCAGCCAAGTGGCCTTTGTGGAAGAGGAAGGCTACACCTTC. As protein: CASSQVAFVEEEGYTF.

CDR3 DNA sequence: TGTGCCAGTAGAACAAGGGGAGGTGGCACAGATACGCAGTATTTT. Its protein is CASRTRGGGTDTQYF. The rearrangement links TRBV19 to TRBJ2-3; TRBD2 is a possible D gene (6 bases). Germline V gene sequence: CDR1 LNHDA, CDR2 SQIVND (reference sequence). This CDR3 has 15 residues. V lost 6 bases to trimming and J lost 1 base, with 14 bases between them.

V usage is TRBV15 and J usage is TRBJ2-2, with TRBD2 as a possible D gene (5 bases). The CDR3 is 17 residues long. Per the germline V gene, CDR1 is LNHNV and CDR2 is YYDKDF (reference sequence). The V end lost 0 bases, the J end lost 4 bases, and 15 bases lay between the germline ends. As DNA, the CDR3 is TGTGCCACCAGCAGAGATCTAGGCGGGCCGAGCACCGGGGAGCTGTTTTTT. Its protein is CATSRDLGGPSTGELFF.

Here the CDR3 DNA reads TGTGCCAGCTCACCGAACAGGGGGCAAACCGGGGAGCTGTTTTTT. Encoded protein: CASSPNRGQTGELFF. The chain joins TRBV18 to TRBJ2-2; 9 positions agree with TRBD1. Looked up from germline, CDR1 is KGHSH and CDR2 is LQKENI. This CDR3 is built from 15 residues. The J segment lost 5 bases and the V segment lost 3 bases, leaving 4 bases of the junction unmatched.